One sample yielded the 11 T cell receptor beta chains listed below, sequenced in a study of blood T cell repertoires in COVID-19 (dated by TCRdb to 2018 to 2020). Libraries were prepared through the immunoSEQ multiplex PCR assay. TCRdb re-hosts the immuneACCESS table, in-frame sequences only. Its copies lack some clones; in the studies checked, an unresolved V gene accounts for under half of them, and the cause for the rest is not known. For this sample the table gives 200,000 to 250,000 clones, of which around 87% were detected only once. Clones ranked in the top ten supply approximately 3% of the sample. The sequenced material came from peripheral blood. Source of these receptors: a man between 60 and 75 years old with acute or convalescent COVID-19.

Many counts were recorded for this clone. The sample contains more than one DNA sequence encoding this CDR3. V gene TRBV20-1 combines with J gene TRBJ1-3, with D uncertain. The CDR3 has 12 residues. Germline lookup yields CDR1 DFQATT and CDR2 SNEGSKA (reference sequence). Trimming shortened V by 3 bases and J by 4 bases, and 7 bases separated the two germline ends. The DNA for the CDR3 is TGCAGTGCTAGTCCGGGAGGAAACACCATATATTTT. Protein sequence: CSASPGGNTIYF.

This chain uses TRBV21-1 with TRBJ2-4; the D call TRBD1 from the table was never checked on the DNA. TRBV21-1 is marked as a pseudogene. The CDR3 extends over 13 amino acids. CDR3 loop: CASIDRGCGIQYF. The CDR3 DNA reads TGTGCCAGCATTGACAGGGGGTGCGGCATTCAGTACTTC.

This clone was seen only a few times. The chain's CDR3 is CASSTSTGSYEQYF. DNA of the CDR3: TGTGCCAGCAGTACTTCCACGGGATCCTACGAGCAGTACTTC. The chain combines TRBV6-5 with TRBJ2-7; tentative D call: TRBD2 (5 bases). The germline V gene has CDR1 MNHEY and CDR2 SVGAGI. The V end was cut by 5 bases, the J end by 1 base, with 12 bases between. The CDR3 totals 14 residues.

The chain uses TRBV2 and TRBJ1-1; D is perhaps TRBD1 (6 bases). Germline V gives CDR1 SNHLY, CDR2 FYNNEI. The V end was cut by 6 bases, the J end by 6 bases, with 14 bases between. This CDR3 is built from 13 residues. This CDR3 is CASSAPQGPEAFF. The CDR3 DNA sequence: TGTGCCAGCAGCGCCCCACAGGGACCTGAAGCTTTCTTT.

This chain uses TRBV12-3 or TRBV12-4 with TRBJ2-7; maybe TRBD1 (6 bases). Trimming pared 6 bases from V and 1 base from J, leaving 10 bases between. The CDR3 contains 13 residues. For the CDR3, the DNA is TGTGCCAGCAGCTCAGACAGGTCCTACGAGCAGTACTTC. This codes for CASSSDRSYEQYF.

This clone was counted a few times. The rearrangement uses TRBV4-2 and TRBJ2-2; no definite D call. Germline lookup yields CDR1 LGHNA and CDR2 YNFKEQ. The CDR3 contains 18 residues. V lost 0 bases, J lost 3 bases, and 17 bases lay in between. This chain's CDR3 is CASSQDFSLESYTGELFF. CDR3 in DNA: TGTGCCAGCAGCCAAGATTTTTCGTTGGAGTCTTACACCGGGGAGCTGTTTTTT.

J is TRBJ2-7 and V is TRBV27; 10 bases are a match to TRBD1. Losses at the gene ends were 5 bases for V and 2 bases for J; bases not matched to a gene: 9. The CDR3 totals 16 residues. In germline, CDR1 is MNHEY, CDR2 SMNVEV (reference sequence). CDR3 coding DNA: TGTGCCAGCAGTCCAGGACAGGGGGGGACTCCCTACGAGCAGTACTTC. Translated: CASSPGQGGTPYEQYF.

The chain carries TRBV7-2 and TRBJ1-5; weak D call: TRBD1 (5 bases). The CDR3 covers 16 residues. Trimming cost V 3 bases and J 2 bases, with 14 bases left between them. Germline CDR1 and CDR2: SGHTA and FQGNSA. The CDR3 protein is CASSFQGMGGNQPQHF. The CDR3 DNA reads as TGTGCCAGCAGCTTTCAGGGAATGGGTGGCAATCAGCCCCAGCATTTT.

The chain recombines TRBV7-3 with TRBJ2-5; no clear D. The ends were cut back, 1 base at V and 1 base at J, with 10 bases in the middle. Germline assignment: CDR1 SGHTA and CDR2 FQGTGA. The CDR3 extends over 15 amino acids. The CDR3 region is CASSLRFGGQETQYF. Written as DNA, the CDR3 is TGTGCCAGCAGCTTAAGGTTCGGCGGCCAAGAGACCCAGTACTTC.

The CDR3 region has the DNA TGTGCCAGCAGCTTTGGGGGGGCCGGGGAGCTGTTTTTT. This encodes CASSFGGAGELFF. J is TRBJ2-2 and V is TRBV5-6; 7 nucleotides line up with TRBD2. J lost 6 bases, V lost 2 bases, and 1 base had no gene match. CDR3 length equals 13 residues. Germline-derived CDR1 and CDR2 are SGHDT and YYEEEE.

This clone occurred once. CDR3 nucleotides: TGCGCCAGCAGCCCTGCGGGCACCCTTGAAGCTTTCTTT. Protein sequence: CASSPAGTLEAFF. The chain joins TRBV5-1 to TRBJ1-1, with unresolved D. The CDR3 totals 13 residues. The V end was cut by 4 bases, the J end by 7 bases, with 14 bases between. Germline V gene data show CDR1 as SGHRS and CDR2 as YFSETQ.